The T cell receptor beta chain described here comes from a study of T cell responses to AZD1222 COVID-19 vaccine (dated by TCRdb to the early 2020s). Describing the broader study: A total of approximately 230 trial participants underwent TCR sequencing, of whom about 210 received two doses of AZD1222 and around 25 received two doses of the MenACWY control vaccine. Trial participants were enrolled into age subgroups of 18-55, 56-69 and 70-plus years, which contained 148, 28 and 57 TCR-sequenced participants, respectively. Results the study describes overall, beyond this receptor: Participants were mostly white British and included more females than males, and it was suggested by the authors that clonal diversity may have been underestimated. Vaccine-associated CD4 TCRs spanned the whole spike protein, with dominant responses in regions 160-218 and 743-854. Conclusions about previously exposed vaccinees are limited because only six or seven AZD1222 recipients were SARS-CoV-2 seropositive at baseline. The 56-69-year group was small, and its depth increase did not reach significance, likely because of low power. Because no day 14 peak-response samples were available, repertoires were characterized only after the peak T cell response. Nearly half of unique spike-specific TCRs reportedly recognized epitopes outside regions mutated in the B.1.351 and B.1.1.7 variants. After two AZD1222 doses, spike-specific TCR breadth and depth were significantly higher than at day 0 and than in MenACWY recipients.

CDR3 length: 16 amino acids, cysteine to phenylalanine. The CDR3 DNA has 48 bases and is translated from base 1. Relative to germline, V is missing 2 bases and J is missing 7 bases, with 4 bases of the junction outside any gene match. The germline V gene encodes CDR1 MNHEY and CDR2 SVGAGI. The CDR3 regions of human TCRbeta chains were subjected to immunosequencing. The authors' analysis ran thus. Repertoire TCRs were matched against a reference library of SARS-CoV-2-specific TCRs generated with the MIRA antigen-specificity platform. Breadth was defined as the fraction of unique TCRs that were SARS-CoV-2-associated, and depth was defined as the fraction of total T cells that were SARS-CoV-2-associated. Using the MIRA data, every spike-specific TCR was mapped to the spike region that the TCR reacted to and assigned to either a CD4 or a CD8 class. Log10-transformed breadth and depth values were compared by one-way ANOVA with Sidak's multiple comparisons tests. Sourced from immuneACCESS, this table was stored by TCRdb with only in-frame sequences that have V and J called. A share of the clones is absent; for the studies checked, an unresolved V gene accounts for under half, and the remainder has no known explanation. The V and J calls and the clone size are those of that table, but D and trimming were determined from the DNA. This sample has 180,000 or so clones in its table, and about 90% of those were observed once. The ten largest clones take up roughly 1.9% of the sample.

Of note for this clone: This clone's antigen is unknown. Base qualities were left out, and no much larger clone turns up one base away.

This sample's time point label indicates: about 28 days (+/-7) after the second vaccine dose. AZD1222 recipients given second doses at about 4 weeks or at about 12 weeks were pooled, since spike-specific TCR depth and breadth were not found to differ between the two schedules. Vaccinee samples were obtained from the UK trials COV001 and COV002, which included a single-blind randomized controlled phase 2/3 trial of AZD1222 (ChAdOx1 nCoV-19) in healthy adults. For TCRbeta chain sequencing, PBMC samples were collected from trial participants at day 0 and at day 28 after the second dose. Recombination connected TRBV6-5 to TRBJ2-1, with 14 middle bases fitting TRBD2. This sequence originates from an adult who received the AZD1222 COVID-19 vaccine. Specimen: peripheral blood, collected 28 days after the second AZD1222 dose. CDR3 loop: CASSYAGTSGRNEQFF. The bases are TGTGCCAGCAGTTACGCCGGGACTAGCGGGAGAAATGAGCAGTTCTTC.